What follows describes a single T cell receptor (beta chain). This sample was included in a study of OX40 agonist ivuxolimab in advanced cancers. Study overall: Prior anti-PD-1, anti-PD-L1 or anti-CTLA-4 therapy did not bar entry, and about 40% had some. Partial responses occurred in Three dose-escalation patients, one with hepatocellular carcinoma and two with cutaneous melanoma.

Generated by immunoSEQ multiplex PCR, the TCRdb table keeps only in-frame clones and is missing some. The sample lists tens of thousands of clones, more than 70% occurring once. CDR3 size: 15 residues. Germline CDR1 ENHRY, CDR2 SYGVKD. Between the trimmed V and J ends, which lost 5 bases and 5 bases, there was a span of 16 bases. This sample comprised CD4+ or CD8+ T cells sorted from blood, obtained in a trial of the OX40 agonist ivuxolimab. The rearrangement links TRBV10-3 to TRBJ1-3; D call uncertain. The receptor was derived from an adult with an advanced solid tumor such as melanoma, head and neck, liver or kidney cancer. The CDR3 bases are TGTGCCATCAGTATTCGAGGAACTACCAGAAACACCATATATTTT. This codes for CAISIRGTTRNTIYF.